This T cell receptor (beta chain) was captured by sequencing in a study of identical twins listed by TCRdb under 2016. At the level of the whole study: TCR alpha and beta repertoires from monozygotic twins, unrelated adults of various ages and cord blood were deep-sequenced to test whether fetal clonotypes persist. To rule out contamination, the twin experiments were replicated at different times with different library preparation protocols. On the study overall, not on this receptor specifically: Compared with coincidental sharing between unrelated individuals, an excess of low generation-probability sequences was observed among out-of-frame TCR alpha sequences shared between twins. Fewer insertions were carried by abundant cord blood beta clonotypes, a similar but weaker trend appeared in young adult naive repertoires, and no such trend appeared in memory repertoires. Zero-insertion analyses could be partly confounded by invariant T cells such as MAIT and iNKT, though diverse VJ usage argued against such confounding for most clonotypes. Because the same donors could not be followed over many years, the conclusions relied on cross-sectional statistical analysis. Recombination models systematically underestimated out-of-frame TCR alpha sharing in monozygotic twins but agreed with sharing between unrelated individuals. Excess twin sharing in beta out-of-frame sequences was weaker because fewer shared sequences lowered the signal-to-noise ratio.

Per the germline V gene, MNHNS is the CDR1 and SASEGT is the CDR2. The CDR3, from cysteine to phenylalanine, totals 14 residues. Only the CDR3 portion is preserved as DNA: 42 bases, with reading frame beginning at the first base. Here V drops 6 bases and J drops 5 bases, and the junction holds 7 bases not matched to any gene. Of note for this clonotype: Its specific antigen is unknown. No much larger clone is present one base from it, and per-base qualities are unavailable.

Every donor was a healthy Caucasian. The twin cohort consisted of three pairs of female monozygotic twins, all aged 18 to 29 years. Positive isolation kits from Invitrogen were used to isolate CD4+ and CD8+ T cell populations. Receptor amplification or capture employed 5' RACE. The reads were generated on an Illumina HiSeq 2000. Template switching added a universal primer binding site, and the final cDNA carried a unique molecular identifier that allowed TCR cDNA molecules to be counted accurately. First-strand cDNA for TCR alpha and beta chains was synthesized from specific primers in the conserved constant-segment region. To control for contamination, each cDNA library was double barcoded with a SMART-Mk sample barcode plus Illumina barcodes. TruSeq adapter sequences and Illumina sample barcodes were added in two successive PCR steps. The TCR alpha and beta cDNA libraries were sequenced on the Illumina HiSeq platform using custom primers. Per the authors' processing: Unique molecular identifiers were extracted from raw reads with MiGEC, and CDR3 positions were determined with MiXCR. For each individual, recombination models were inferred using an EM algorithm with the repgenHMM and IGoR tools. The tcR package in R was used for shared clonotype analysis, with sharing normalized by the product of cloneset sizes. To study raw recombination free of thymic and clonal selection effects, out-of-frame nonproductive sequences were analyzed. TCRdb redid the processing of the public reads, applying fastp at Q25 and MiXCR, and retained in-frame beta chains. Rows matching on CDR3 protein sequence are summarized as one entry with the most common DNA and genes. The V and J calls, along with clone size, are taken from TCRdb and not from the paper's own processing. This sample holds approximately 550,000 distinct CDR3 sequences; around 22% were observed only once. Clones ranked in the top ten supply 0.48% of the sample.

The sample also formed part of further work on yellow fever vaccine responses in identical twins. The second study also describes: The authors reported that the T cell response to vaccination in identical twins appeared partly convergent and partly personalized. The study precisely tracked vaccine-responding T cell clones in identical twins.

The chain is made from TRBV6-1 and TRBJ2-5, and TRBD2 aligns with 9 junction nucleotides. Material for sequencing was CD4+ T cells sorted from blood. The TCR sequence derives from a woman aged 18-29 years in good health. The nucleotide sequence is TGTGCCAGCAGAAGTAGCGGGAGCAAGGAGACCCAGTACTTC. Protein translation: CASRSSGSKETQYF.